These T cell receptor beta chains were read from a single sample in a study of PD-1 blockade in classical Hodgkin lymphoma. Only in-frame clones appear in the TCRdb table, and some are missing; sequencing was by immunoSEQ multiplex PCR. The sample records 13,000 to 15,000 clones, roughly 80% being singletons. The sequences come from peripheral blood mononuclear cells (PBMCs), collected at baseline. These TCRs come from a human donor with classical Hodgkin lymphoma. CDR3s include the opening cysteine and the closing phenylalanine or tryptophan. A D gene is named only where the DNA matches it firmly. Only some rows state a clone size, as once, few, many or a class for expanded clones.

j_call: TRBJ2-1
v_call: TRBV21-1
clone_size: -
d_call: -
cdr3_nt: TGTGCCAGCCTAGCAGTGAACAGTCTAAACAATGAGCAGTTCTTC
cdr3_aa: CASLAVNSLNNEQFF

j_call: TRBJ2-5
v_call: TRBV27
clone_size: -
d_call: TRBD1
cdr3_nt: TGTGCCAGCATCGCCCGGGGGCAGGGGGCGGACCAAGAGACCCAGTACTTC
cdr3_aa: CASIARGQGADQETQYF

j_call: TRBJ2-7
v_call: TRBV5-8
clone_size: -
d_call: -
cdr3_nt: TGTGCCAGCAGCCGAGGGGTACAGATCTACGAGCAGTACTTC
cdr3_aa: CASSRGVQIYEQYF

j_call: TRBJ2-6
v_call: TRBV7-6
clone_size: -
d_call: TRBD1
cdr3_nt: TGTGCCAGCAGCAGTAGACAGGGATCTGGGGCCAACGTCCTGACTTTC
cdr3_aa: CASSSRQGSGANVLTF

j_call: TRBJ2-7
v_call: TRBV7-8
clone_size: -
d_call: -
cdr3_nt: TGTGCCAGCAGCGTTCGATCAGTAACCGGGGAGTACTTC
cdr3_aa: CASSVRSVTGEYF

j_call: TRBJ2-2
v_call: TRBV5-1
clone_size: -
d_call: TRBD1
cdr3_nt: TGCGCCAGCAGCTCGACAGGGATCTCGACCGGGGAGCTGTTTTTT
cdr3_aa: CASSSTGISTGELFF

j_call: TRBJ2-7
v_call: TRBV19
clone_size: -
d_call: TRBD1
cdr3_nt: TGTGCCAGTAGTTCCAACGCGAGAGGGACAGGGGGCTCCTACGAGCAGTACTTC
cdr3_aa: CASSSNARGTGGSYEQYF

j_call: TRBJ1-3
v_call: TRBV28
clone_size: -
d_call: TRBD1
cdr3_nt: TGTGCCAGCAGTTCAACATGGGGCAGGGGGCATTCTGGAAACACCATATATTTT
cdr3_aa: CASSSTWGRGHSGNTIYF

j_call: TRBJ2-7
v_call: TRBV4-1
clone_size: once
d_call: -
cdr3_nt: TGCGCCAGCAGCCAAGGCCCGGCTCACTCAACGCGCGAGCAGTACTTC
cdr3_aa: CASSQGPAHSTREQYF

j_call: TRBJ1-1
v_call: TRBV6-4
clone_size: -
d_call: -
cdr3_nt: TGTGCCCAAGCCGATCCCAGCGGGAACACTGAAGCTTTCTTT
cdr3_aa: CAQADPSGNTEAFF

j_call: TRBJ1-3
v_call: TRBV5-1
clone_size: once
d_call: -
cdr3_nt: TGCGCCAGCAGCTTGGTGGGGGAGGACACCATATATTTT
cdr3_aa: CASSLVGEDTIYF

j_call: TRBJ2-7
v_call: TRBV10-2
clone_size: -
d_call: -
cdr3_nt: TGCGCCAGCAAGGGAAGCGAATACGAGCAGTACTTC
cdr3_aa: CASKGSEYEQYF

j_call: TRBJ1-2
v_call: TRBV5-1
clone_size: -
d_call: -
cdr3_nt: TGCGCCAGCAGCTTGGAGGGCCGCAACTATGGCTACACCTTC
cdr3_aa: CASSLEGRNYGYTF

j_call: TRBJ2-7
v_call: TRBV28
clone_size: -
d_call: -
cdr3_nt: TGTGCCAGCAGTTTGGGTGACAACCCCTACGAGCAGTACTTC
cdr3_aa: CASSLGDNPYEQYF

j_call: TRBJ1-2
v_call: TRBV28
clone_size: -
d_call: -
cdr3_nt: TGTGCCAGCAAGGACAGCTATGGCTACACCTTC
cdr3_aa: CASKDSYGYTF

j_call: TRBJ2-7
v_call: TRBV9
clone_size: -
d_call: -
cdr3_nt: TGTGCCAGCAGCGTAAGGGGGAGGGGGGCAGATGAGCAGTACTTC
cdr3_aa: CASSVRGRGADEQYF